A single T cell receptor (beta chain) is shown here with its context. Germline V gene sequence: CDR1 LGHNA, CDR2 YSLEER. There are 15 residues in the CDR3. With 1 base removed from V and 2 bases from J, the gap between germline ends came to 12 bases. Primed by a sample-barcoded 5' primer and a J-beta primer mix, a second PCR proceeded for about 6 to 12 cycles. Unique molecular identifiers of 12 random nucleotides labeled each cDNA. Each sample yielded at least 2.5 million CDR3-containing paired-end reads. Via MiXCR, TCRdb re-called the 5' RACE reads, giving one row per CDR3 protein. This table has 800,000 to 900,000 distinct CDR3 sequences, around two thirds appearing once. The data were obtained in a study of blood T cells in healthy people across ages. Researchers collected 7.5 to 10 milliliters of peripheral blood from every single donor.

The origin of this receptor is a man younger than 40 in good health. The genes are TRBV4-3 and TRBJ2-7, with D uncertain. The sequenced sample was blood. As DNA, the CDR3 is TGCGCCAGCAGCCAAGTGGTGGGAAATGCCTACGAGCAGTACTTC. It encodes CASSQVVGNAYEQYF.